The clone carrying this TCR beta chain has a handful of counts. The target antigen is unknown. This sample was included in a study of lung T cells in sarcoidosis with Löfgren's syndrome. CDR1 and CDR2 (germline): SGHNT, YYREEE (reference sequence). The CDR3 contains 15 residues. V lost 0 bases, J lost 0 bases, and 7 bases lay in between. MiXCR, run by TCRdb on the reads, gives a single entry per CDR3 protein. The repertoire consists of about 63,000 distinct CDR3 sequences, with 21% occurring once and the leading ten covering around 2.3%. Study results and limitations: TRAV12-1 preferentially paired with TRBV2, with homologous CDR3s.

The chain carries TRBV5-4 and TRBJ2-1, with D maybe TRBD2 (5 bases). Sequencing was performed on CD4+ T cells from PBMCs. The TCR was taken from a human donor with sarcoidosis (Löfgren's syndrome or another form), or a control subject (not recorded which). The CDR3: CASSLVGSSYNEQFF. The CDR3 nucleotides are TGTGCCAGCAGCTTGGTAGGGAGCTCCTACAATGAGCAGTTCTTC.